Below, 26 T cell receptor beta chains from the same sample are listed, as sequenced in a study of technical replicates of blood from a handful of donors. Profiled with immunoSEQ multiplex PCR; TCRdb holds only in-frame clones, not every one. The sample has about 59,000 clones; around 93% are singletons. Sequenced sample: PBMCs. All receptors come from a human donor in good health. Some clones in this sample may be carry-over from other donors' samples.

This clone appeared once. The rearrangement uses TRBV7-9 and TRBJ2-2; TRBD2 might be the D (5 bases). Per germline, CDR1 SEHNR and CDR2 FQNEAQ (reference sequence). The CDR3 is made up of 17 amino acids. Trimming cost V 6 bases and J 0 bases, with 17 bases left between them. The CDR3: CASSSHPREANTGELFF. The CDR3 DNA is TGTGCCAGCAGTTCTCACCCCCGGGAAGCGAACACCGGGGAGCTGTTTTTT.

The gene calls are TRBV4-3 and TRBJ2-7; 10 nucleotides line up with TRBD2. CDR3 length equals 15 residues. Per the germline V gene, CDR1 is LGHNA and CDR2 is YSLEER. The junction had 5 bases not matched to a gene; V was cut back by 3 bases and J by 3 bases. Here the CDR3 DNA reads TGCGCCAGCAGCCAGGGCCTAGCGGGAGACTACGAGCAGTACTTC. The encoded protein is CASSQGLAGDYEQYF.

The J gene is TRBJ2-7, the V gene TRBV18; D remains unclear. The CDR3 has 13 amino acids. Germline loops: CDR1 KGHSH, CDR2 LQKENI. V dropped 3 bases and J dropped 3 bases, with 9 bases sitting between them. The CDR3 loop reads CASSPGDVYEQYF. The CDR3 DNA is TGTGCCAGCTCACCCGGTGATGTCTACGAGCAGTACTTC.

The chain carries TRBV5-4 and TRBJ1-6, with TRBD1 as a possible D gene (6 bases). Germline assignment: CDR1 SGHNT and CDR2 YYREEE (reference sequence). V was cut by 4 bases and J by 9 bases, with 17 bases left in between. The CDR3 has 15 residues. The CDR3 DNA reads as TGTGCCAGCAGCCTTCAACAGGGTAACGGTTCACCCCTCCACTTT. Its translation is CASSLQQGNGSPLHF.

The CDR3 region has the DNA TGCGCCAGCAGCCCCCTTGAGGGAGGTTCAGATACGCAGTATTTT. Encoded protein: CASSPLEGGSDTQYF. This rearrangement joins TRBV4-3 to TRBJ2-3; D possibly corresponds to TRBD2 (6 bases). Germline lookup yields CDR1 LGHNA and CDR2 YSLEER. CDR3 size: 15 residues. V lost 4 bases to trimming and J lost 4 bases, with 15 bases between them.

This sequence joins TRBV7-9 and TRBJ1-5; D may be TRBD1 (5 bases). The V and J ends lost 5 bases and 5 bases respectively, with 13 bases between them. Germline V gene sequence: CDR1 SEHNR, CDR2 FQNEAQ (reference sequence). This CDR3 comprises 14 residues. The CDR3 DNA reads as TGTGCCAGCAGCCCCCCATGGGGGGATCAGCCCCAGCATTTT. It yields the protein CASSPPWGDQPQHF.

V usage is TRBV5-1 and J usage is TRBJ2-1, with D possibly TRBD1 on 7 matching bases. Trimming left V 4 bases short and J 0 bases short, with 17 bases between. Germline V lookup: CDR1 SGHRS, CDR2 YFSETQ. The CDR3 length is 17 residues. The CDR3 nucleotides read TGCGCCAGCAGCAGACTTCCAGGGGGGAGCTCCTACAATGAGCAGTTCTTC. Translating gives CASSRLPGGSSYNEQFF.

This clone was observed a single time. The chain has TRBV7-9 and TRBJ2-1, with 7 bases lining up with TRBD2. The V gene's germline CDR1 is SEHNR and CDR2 FQNEAQ (reference sequence). The V and J ends lost 3 bases and 3 bases, in that order; junction bases with no gene match: 11. There are 17 residues in the CDR3. The CDR3 loop reads CASSFNPLAQNYNEQFF. CDR3 nucleotide sequence: TGTGCCAGCAGCTTCAACCCACTAGCGCAAAACTACAATGAGCAGTTCTTC.

The V and J genes are TRBV5-1 and TRBJ1-5, with D unresolved. This CDR3 comprises 13 residues. Trimming pared 2 bases from V and 5 bases from J, leaving 8 bases between. Germline values: CDR1 SGHRS, CDR2 YFSETQ. The CDR3 sequence: CASSLAEDQPQHF. The CDR3 nucleotides are TGCGCCAGCAGCTTAGCGGAGGATCAGCCCCAGCATTTT.

The V gene is TRBV18, the J gene TRBJ1-2, with 8 bases that match TRBD1. Germline V lookup: CDR1 KGHSH, CDR2 LQKENI. The CDR3 spans 13 residues. With 3 bases clipped from V and 3 bases from J, the junction kept 0 bases outside the gene matches. CDR3 loop: CASSPTGDYGYTF. CDR3 nucleotides: TGTGCCAGCTCACCGACAGGGGACTATGGCTACACCTTC.

The gene calls are TRBV7-8 and TRBJ1-5, with D maybe TRBD1 (6 bases). The germline CDR1 and CDR2 sequences are SGHVS and FQNEAQ. V dropped 5 bases and J dropped 4 bases, with 12 bases sitting between them. This CDR3 is built from 14 residues. In nucleotides, the CDR3 is TGTGCCAGCAGCCCTCAAGGGACAAATCAGCCCCAGCATTTT. This encodes CASSPQGTNQPQHF.

The chain couples TRBV20-1 to TRBJ2-7, with TRBD1 as a possible D gene (5 bases). This CDR3 is built from 11 residues. The germline V gene has CDR1 DFQATT and CDR2 SNEGSKA (reference sequence). V lost 4 bases, J lost 7 bases, and 11 bases lay in between. The chain's CDR3 is CSAIQGKEQYF. In DNA, the CDR3 is TGCAGTGCTATCCAGGGAAAAGAGCAGTACTTC.

This clone was seen a handful of times. V is TRBV19 and J is TRBJ2-2, with 10 bases that match TRBD2. V shed 3 bases, J shed 5 bases, and the junction held 6 bases outside the gene matches. The germline CDR1 and CDR2 sequences are LNHDA and SQIVND (reference sequence). The CDR3 sequence is 16 residues long. CDR3 sequence (DNA): TGTGCCAGTAGTATCTGGACTAGCGGATCTACCGGGGAGCTGTTTTTT. Amino acid sequence: CASSIWTSGSTGELFF.

V and J are TRBV7-3 and TRBJ2-7; TRBD1 matches 7 bases. CDR1 SGHTA and CDR2 FQGTGA come from the germline V gene. Losses at the gene ends were 5 bases for V and 3 bases for J; bases not matched to a gene: 7. The CDR3 has 14 residues. The CDR3 loop reads CASSPRDRSYEQYF. The CDR3 DNA reads TGTGCCAGCAGCCCCCGGGACAGAAGCTACGAGCAGTACTTC.

V gene TRBV21-1 combines with J gene TRBJ1-5; the tabulated D call, TRBD1, remains unverified against the DNA. TRBV21-1 is flagged as a pseudogene. This CDR3 is built from 13 residues. The CDR3 spells CASSRDSYQPQHF. The CDR3 DNA sequence: TGTGCCAGCAGCAGAGACAGTTATCAGCCCCAGCATTTT.

The chain links TRBV27 to TRBJ2-3; D not certain. The V end was cut by 2 bases, the J end by 2 bases, with 8 bases between. This CDR3 has 14 amino acids. Germline V gene data show CDR1 as MNHEY and CDR2 as SMNVEV (reference sequence). DNA of the CDR3: TGTGCCAGCAGTTTAGAACAGAACACAGATACGCAGTATTTT. It translates to CASSLEQNTDTQYF.

This rearrangement joins TRBV9 to TRBJ2-7, with D maybe TRBD2 (5 bases). The CDR3 sequence is 15 residues long. The germline gives CDR1 SGDLS, CDR2 YYNGEE. Trimming shortened V by 0 bases and J by 2 bases, and 12 bases separated the two germline ends. Here the CDR3 reads CASSVGATRAYEQYF. Here the CDR3 DNA reads TGTGCCAGCAGCGTAGGAGCGACGCGGGCCTACGAGCAGTACTTC.

This rearrangement joins TRBV10-3 to TRBJ2-7; the match to TRBD2 covers 12 bases. The germline V gene encodes CDR1 ENHRY and CDR2 SYGVKD. This CDR3 contains 14 residues. J lost 0 bases, V lost 8 bases, and 2 bases had no gene match. CDR3 protein: CAISTSGGSYEQYF. In DNA, the CDR3 is TGTGCCATCTCGACTAGCGGGGGCTCCTACGAGCAGTACTTC.

This rearrangement joins TRBV27 to TRBJ1-5, with a tentative D call TRBD1 (6 bases). With 5 bases removed from V and 6 bases from J, the gap between germline ends came to 11 bases. The germline V gene has CDR1 MNHEY and CDR2 SMNVEV (reference sequence). This CDR3 has 13 residues. Here the CDR3 reads CASSPSGVQPQHF. CDR3 coding DNA: TGTGCCAGCAGTCCTTCAGGGGTTCAGCCCCAGCATTTT.

This chain connects TRBV11-2 to TRBJ1-1; 7 bases fit TRBD1. V lost 5 bases to trimming and J lost 4 bases; unmatched junction nucleotides: 7. There are 14 residues in the CDR3. Germline V CDR1 and CDR2: SGHAT, FQNNGV. In DNA, the CDR3 is TGTGCCAGCAGCCCGAACACAGGGGTCACTGAAGCTTTCTTT. It is translated as CASSPNTGVTEAFF. The whole variable domain, remainder taken from reference TRBV11-2 and TRBJ1-1, is EAGVAQSPRYKIIEKRQSVAFWCNPISGHATLYWYQQILGQGPKLLIQFQNNGVVDDSQLPKDRFSAERLKGVDSTLKIQPAKLEDSAVYLCASSPNTGVTEAFFGQGTRLTVV.

This chain links TRBV18 with TRBJ2-3, with a tentative D call TRBD2 (5 bases). Per germline, CDR1 KGHSH and CDR2 LQKENI. The V end lost 2 bases, the J end lost 2 bases, and 5 bases lay between the germline ends. The CDR3 runs to 13 residues. CDR3 DNA: TGTGCCAGCTCACCAGACTACACAGATACGCAGTATTTT. Its translation is CASSPDYTDTQYF.

The rearrangement links TRBV6-6 to TRBJ1-2; TRBD1 is a possible D gene (6 bases). CDR1 and CDR2 (germline): MNHNY, SVGAGI (reference sequence). Trimming stripped 0 bases from V and 5 bases from J, with 10 bases between. The CDR3 length is 14 residues. Written as DNA, the CDR3 is TGTGCCAGCAGTTACTCGATGGGGGCTTATGGCTACACCTTC. Translated: CASSYSMGAYGYTF.

The chain employs TRBV27 and TRBJ2-7; the match to TRBD1 covers 7 bases. Germline CDR1 is MNHEY and CDR2 is SMNVEV (reference sequence). The CDR3 runs 13 residues. The trim removed 5 bases at V and 2 bases at J, leaving 3 bases unmatched. CDR3 protein: CASSADRAYEQYF. CDR3 coding DNA: TGTGCCAGCAGTGCCGACAGGGCCTACGAGCAGTACTTC.

The chain links TRBV27 to TRBJ2-3, with TRBD2 matching over 11 bases. Germline lookup yields CDR1 MNHEY and CDR2 SMNVEV (reference sequence). The CDR3 extends over 19 amino acids. J lost 5 bases, V lost 6 bases, and 19 bases had no gene match. CDR3 loop: CASRPGERILAGGEDTQYF. In DNA, the CDR3 is TGTGCCAGCAGGCCGGGGGAGAGAATTCTAGCGGGAGGCGAAGATACGCAGTATTTT.

The table lists this clone with a count of one. This rearrangement joins TRBV29-1 to TRBJ1-1, with a possible D match to TRBD1 (5 bases). Trimming removed 4 bases from V and 6 bases from J, with 12 bases in between. CDR1 SQVTM and CDR2 ANQGSEA come from the germline V gene. The CDR3 has 12 amino acids. The DNA for the CDR3 is TGCAGCGTTGCGGGGGGAGTCGCTGAAGCTTTCTTT. Its protein is CSVAGGVAEAFF. The variable domain in full, completed from reference TRBV29-1 and TRBJ1-1, reads SAVISQKPSRDICQRGTSLTIQCQVDSQVTMMFWYRQQPGQSLTLIATANQGSEATYESGFVIDKFPISRPNLTFSTLTVSNMSPEDSSIYLCSVAGGVAEAFFGQGTRLTVV.

The V call is TRBV5-6, the J call TRBJ1-1; D not resolved. This CDR3 is built from 13 residues. V was pared by 5 bases and J by 1 base, with 9 bases between. Germline CDR1 SGHDT, CDR2 YYEEEE. The chain's CDR3 is CASSSGANTEAFF. The CDR3 nucleotides read TGTGCCAGCAGTTCCGGAGCGAACACTGAAGCTTTCTTT.